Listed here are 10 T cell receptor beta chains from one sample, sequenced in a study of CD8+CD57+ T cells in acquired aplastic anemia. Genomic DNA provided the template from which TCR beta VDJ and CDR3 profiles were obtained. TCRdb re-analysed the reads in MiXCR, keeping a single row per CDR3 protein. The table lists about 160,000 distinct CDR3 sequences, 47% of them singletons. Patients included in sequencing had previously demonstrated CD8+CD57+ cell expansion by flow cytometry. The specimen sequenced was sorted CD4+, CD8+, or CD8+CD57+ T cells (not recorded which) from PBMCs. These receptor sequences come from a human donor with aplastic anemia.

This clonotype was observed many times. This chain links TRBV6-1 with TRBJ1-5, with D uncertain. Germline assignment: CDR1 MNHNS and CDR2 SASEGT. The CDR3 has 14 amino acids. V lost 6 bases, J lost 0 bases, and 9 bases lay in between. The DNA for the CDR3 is TGTGCCAGCAGCCTCCAATATAGCAATCAGCCCCAGCATTTT. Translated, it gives CASSLQYSNQPQHF.

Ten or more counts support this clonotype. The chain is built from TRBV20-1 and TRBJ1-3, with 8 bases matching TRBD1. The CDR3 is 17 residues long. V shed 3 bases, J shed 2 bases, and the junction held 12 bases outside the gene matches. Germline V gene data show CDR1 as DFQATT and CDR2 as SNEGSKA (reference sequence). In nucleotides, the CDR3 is TGCAGTGCTAGCATAACAGGGGGACTTAGCACTGGAAACACCATATATTTT. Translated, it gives CSASITGGLSTGNTIYF.

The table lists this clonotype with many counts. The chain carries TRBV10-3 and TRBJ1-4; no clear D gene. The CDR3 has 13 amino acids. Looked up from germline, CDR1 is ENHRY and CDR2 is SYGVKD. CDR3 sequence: CLICPQFNEKLFF. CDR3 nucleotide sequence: TGTCTTATATGCCCGCAGTTCAATGAAAAACTGTTTTTT.

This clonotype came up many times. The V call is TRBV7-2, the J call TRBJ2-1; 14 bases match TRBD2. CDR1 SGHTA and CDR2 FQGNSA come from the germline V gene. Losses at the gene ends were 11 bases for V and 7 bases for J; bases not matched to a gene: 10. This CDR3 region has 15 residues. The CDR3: CAGKGTSGSANEQFF. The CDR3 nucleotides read TGTGCCGGGAAGGGGACTAGCGGGAGTGCGAATGAGCAGTTCTTC.

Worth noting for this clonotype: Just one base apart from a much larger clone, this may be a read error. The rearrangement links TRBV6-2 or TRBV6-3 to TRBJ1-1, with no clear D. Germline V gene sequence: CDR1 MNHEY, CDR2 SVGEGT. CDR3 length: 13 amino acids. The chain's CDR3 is CAGSSNKNTEAFF. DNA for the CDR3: TGTGCCGGCAGTTCCAACAAGAACACTGAAGCTTTCTTT.

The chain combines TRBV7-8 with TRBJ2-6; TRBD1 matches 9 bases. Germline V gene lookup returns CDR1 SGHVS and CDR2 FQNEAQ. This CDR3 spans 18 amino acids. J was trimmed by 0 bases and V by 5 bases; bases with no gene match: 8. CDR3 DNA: TGTGCCAGCAGCAAGGAACAGGGGGCAATCTCTGGGGCCAACGTCCTGACTTTC. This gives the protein CASSKEQGAISGANVLTF.

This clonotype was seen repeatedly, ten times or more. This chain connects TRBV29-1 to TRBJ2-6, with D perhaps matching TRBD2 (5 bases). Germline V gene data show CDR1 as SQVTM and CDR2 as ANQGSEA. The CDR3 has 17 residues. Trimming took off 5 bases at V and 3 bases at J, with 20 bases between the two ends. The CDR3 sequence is CSVFSSPGRDGANVLTF. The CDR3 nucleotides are TGCAGCGTTTTCTCTTCCCCCGGCCGGGATGGGGCCAACGTCCTGACTTTC.

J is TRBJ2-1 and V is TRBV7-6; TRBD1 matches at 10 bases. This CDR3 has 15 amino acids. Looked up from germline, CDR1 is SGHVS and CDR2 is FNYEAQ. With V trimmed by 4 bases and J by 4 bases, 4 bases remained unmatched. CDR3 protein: CASSSGDRGYNEQFF. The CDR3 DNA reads TGTGCCAGCAGCTCCGGGGACAGGGGATACAATGAGCAGTTCTTC.

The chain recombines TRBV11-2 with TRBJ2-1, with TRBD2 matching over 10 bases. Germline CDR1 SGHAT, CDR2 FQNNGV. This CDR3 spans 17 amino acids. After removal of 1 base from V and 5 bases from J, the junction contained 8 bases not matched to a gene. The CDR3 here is CASSLGDRTSGNNEQFF. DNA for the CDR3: TGTGCCAGCAGCTTAGGGGATAGGACTAGCGGTAACAATGAGCAGTTCTTC.

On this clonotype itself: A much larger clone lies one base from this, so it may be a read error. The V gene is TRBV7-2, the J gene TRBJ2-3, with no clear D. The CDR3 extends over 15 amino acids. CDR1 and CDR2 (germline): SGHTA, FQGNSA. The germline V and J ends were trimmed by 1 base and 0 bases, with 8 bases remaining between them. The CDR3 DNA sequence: TGTGCCAGCAGCTTAGGCAAAGCTAGCACAGATACGCAGTATTTT. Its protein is CASSLGKASTDTQYF.